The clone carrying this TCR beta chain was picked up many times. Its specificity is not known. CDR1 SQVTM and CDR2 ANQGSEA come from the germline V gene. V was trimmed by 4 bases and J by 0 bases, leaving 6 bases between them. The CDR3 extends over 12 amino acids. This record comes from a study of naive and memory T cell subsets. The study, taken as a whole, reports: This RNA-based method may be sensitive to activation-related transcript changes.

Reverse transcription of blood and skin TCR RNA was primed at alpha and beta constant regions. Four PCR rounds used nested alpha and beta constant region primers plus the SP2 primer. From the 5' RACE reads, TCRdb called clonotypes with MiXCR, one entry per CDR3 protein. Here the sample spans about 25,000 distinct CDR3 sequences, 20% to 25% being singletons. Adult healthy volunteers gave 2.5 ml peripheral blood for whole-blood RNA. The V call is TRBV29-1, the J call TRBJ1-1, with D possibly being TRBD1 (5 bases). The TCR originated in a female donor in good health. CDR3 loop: CSVATVNTEAFF. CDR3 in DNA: TGCAGCGTTGCGACAGTGAACACTGAAGCTTTCTTT.